Below, one T cell receptor (beta chain) is given with its context. Clones were read by immunoSEQ multiplex PCR, and TCRdb kept only the in-frame ones, dropping some. The data show 200,000 to 250,000 clones, roughly 94% seen once. The sample originates from a study of control samples from healthy donors and cancer patients. Germline CDR1 reads SGHRS; CDR2 reads YFSETQ. CDR3 length: 14 residues. The V end was cut by 4 bases, the J end by 6 bases, with 16 bases between. The TCR was taken from a man in his fifties in good health. The chain carries TRBV5-1 and TRBJ1-2; tentative D call: TRBD1 (6 bases). Sequencing was done on a sample of blood. This chain's CDR3 is CASSLAGGQDGYTF. CDR3 DNA sequence: TGCGCCAGCAGCCTCGCGGGGGGACAAGATGGCTACACCTTC. The variable domain in full, completed from reference TRBV5-1 and TRBJ1-2, reads KAGVTQTPRYLIKTRGQQVTLSCSPISGHRSVSWYQQTPGQGLQFLFEYFSETQRNKGNFPGRFSGRQFSNSRSEMNVSTLELGDSALYLCASSLAGGQDGYTFGSGTRLTVV.